The 14 T cell receptor beta chains presented below share a single source sample, sequenced in a study of blood T cell repertoires in COVID-19. Sequenced by immunoSEQ multiplex PCR; TCRdb stores in-frame clones only, minus some. The sample records roughly 150,000 clones, about 84% being singletons. Input material: PBMCs or T cells enriched from blood (not recorded which). The receptors derive from a middle-aged man who had recovered from COVID-19.

The genes are TRBV7-6 and TRBJ2-7, with D perhaps matching TRBD2 (5 bases). This CDR3 is 12 amino acids long. The V end was cut by 8 bases, the J end by 6 bases, with 14 bases between. CDR1 SGHVS and CDR2 FNYEAQ come from the germline V gene. The CDR3 nucleotides are TGTGCCAGCTCGGGGAAAGGCGGCGAGCAGTACTTC. It is translated as CASSGKGGEQYF. The full variable domain, in which reference TRBV7-6 and TRBJ2-7 provide the parts outside the CDR3, is GAGVSQSPRYKVTKRGQDVALRCDPISGHVSLYWYRQALGQGPEFLTYFNYEAQQDKSGLPNDRFSAERPEGSISTLTIQRTEQRDSAMYRCASSGKGGEQYFGPGTRLTVT.

The rearrangement links TRBV18 to TRBJ1-2; D ambiguous. Trimming took off 3 bases at V and 6 bases at J, with 11 bases between the two ends. The CDR3 is made up of 13 amino acids. The germline V gene encodes CDR1 KGHSH and CDR2 LQKENI. The CDR3 nucleotides read TGTGCCAGCTCACCCTCTGGACTCGATGGCTACACCTTC. It is translated as CASSPSGLDGYTF.

Concerning this clone: One end of the junction does not line up with germline, which may come from a read error. The chain is built from TRBV5-1 and TRBJ2-5; 16 bases are shared with TRBD2. The CDR3 is made up of 15 amino acids. The germline CDR1 and CDR2 sequences are SGHRS and YFSETQ. CDR3 nucleotide sequence: TGCGCCCGCAGCCGGGGACTAGCGGGGGGGACGACCCAGTACTTC. Protein product: CARSRGLAGGTTQYF.

The rearrangement joins TRBV9 to TRBJ2-2; D remains unclear. With 3 bases removed from V and 4 bases from J, the gap between germline ends came to 7 bases. Germline assignment: CDR1 SGDLS and CDR2 YYNGEE. The CDR3 covers 13 residues. In DNA form, the CDR3 reads TGTGCCAGCAGCGCTCCGGTCACCGGGGAGCTGTTTTTT. Translated, it gives CASSAPVTGELFF.

This chain links TRBV6-4 with TRBJ1-1; D is unclear. Per germline, CDR1 MRHNA and CDR2 SNTAGT. Trimming removed 5 bases at V and 1 base at J, with 8 bases between. The CDR3 is 13 amino acids. The CDR3 bases are TGTGCCAGCAGTACTACGGCGAACACTGAAGCTTTCTTT. The encoded protein is CASSTTANTEAFF.

This rearrangement joins TRBV7-9 to TRBJ1-1, with D maybe TRBD1 (6 bases). Between the trimmed V and J ends, which lost 7 bases and 3 bases, there was a span of 15 bases. This CDR3 spans 14 amino acids. Germline V CDR1 and CDR2: SEHNR, FQNEAQ (reference sequence). CDR3 sequence reads: CASTPGGSDTEAFF. DNA for the CDR3: TGTGCCAGCACGCCGGGGGGCTCGGACACTGAAGCTTTCTTT.

The chain employs TRBV9 and TRBJ2-5; 11 nucleotides line up with TRBD2. This CDR3 comprises 17 residues. The germline V gene encodes CDR1 SGDLS and CDR2 YYNGEE. V was clipped by 3 bases and J by 5 bases; unmatched bases: 12. The CDR3 sequence is CASSAPYSGGARETQYF. The CDR3 nucleotides are TGTGCCAGCAGCGCGCCGTATAGCGGGGGGGCCCGGGAGACCCAGTACTTC.

The CDR3 DNA reads as TGTGCCAGCAGCTTTGACAGAAGCTACAATGAGCAGTTCTTC. It specifies CASSFDRSYNEQFF. J is TRBJ2-1 and V is TRBV7-2, with D possibly being TRBD1 (5 bases). Trimming shortened V by 3 bases and J by 3 bases, and 9 bases separated the two germline ends. The germline gives CDR1 SGHTA, CDR2 FQGNSA. The CDR3 loop spans 14 amino acids. The variable domain in full, with the rest retrieved from reference TRBV7-2 and TRBJ2-1, is GAGVSQSPSNKVTEKGKDVELRCDPISGHTALYWYRQSLGQGLEFLIYFQGNSAPDKSGLPSDRFSAERTGGSVSTLTIQRTQQEDSAVYLCASSFDRSYNEQFFGPGTRLTVL.

The chain has TRBV5-8 and TRBJ1-1, with a tentative D call TRBD1 (5 bases). Germline values: CDR1 SGHTS, CDR2 YDEGEE. The CDR3 length is 13 residues. V lost 1 base and J 5 bases, leaving 9 bases between the germline ends. The CDR3 region is CASSLNRGTEAFF. The DNA of the CDR3 is TGTGCCAGCAGCTTGAATCGGGGGACTGAAGCTTTCTTT.

The chain carries TRBV7-3 and TRBJ2-5, with 10 positions matching TRBD2. Germline CDR1 is SGHTA and CDR2 is FQGTGA. This CDR3 contains 15 residues. The ends lost 2 bases at V and 5 bases at J; junction bases unmatched: 5. CDR3 sequence (DNA): TGTGCCAGCAGCTTACAGCGGGGGGGTCTGGAGACCCAGTACTTC. Translating gives CASSLQRGGLETQYF.

This clone has a single count. V gene TRBV18 combines with J gene TRBJ2-1; 7 bases line up with TRBD2. This CDR3 has 17 residues. The V gene's germline CDR1 is KGHSH and CDR2 LQKENI. V was clipped by 2 bases and J by 5 bases; unmatched bases: 12. The DNA for the CDR3 is TGTGCCAGCTCACCAGGTCCGGGCGGGGGACCCAACAATGAGCAGTTCTTC. Protein product: CASSPGPGGGPNNEQFF.

This clone was counted only a few times. The rearrangement links TRBV19 to TRBJ1-2; possibly TRBD1 for D (6 bases). Trimming shortened V by 5 bases and J by 4 bases, and 17 bases separated the two germline ends. The CDR3 covers 15 residues. The germline V gene has CDR1 LNHDA and CDR2 SQIVND (reference sequence). CDR3 in DNA: TGTGCCAGTAGTTACCCAGGGGCGGTCCCCTATGGCTACACCTTC. Its protein is CASSYPGAVPYGYTF. The full variable domain, with the rest looked up from reference TRBV19 and TRBJ1-2, is DGGITQSPKYLFRKEGQNVTLSCEQNLNHDAMYWYRQDPGQGLRLIYYSQIVNDFQKGDIAEGYSVSREKKESFPLTVTSAQKNPTAFYLCASSYPGAVPYGYTFGSGTRLTVV.

The chain combines TRBV12-3 or TRBV12-4 with TRBJ2-1; D is possibly TRBD1 (7 bases). The CDR3 spans 13 residues. V lost 7 bases and J lost 3, with 10 bases in between. The CDR3 here is CASTQGGYNEQFF. The CDR3 DNA reads as TGTGCCAGCACCCAGGGGGGCTACAATGAGCAGTTCTTC.

With regard to this clone: Additional DNA sequences in this sample encode the identical CDR3. Written as DNA, the CDR3 is TGTGCCAGCAGCCAGGGGACAGGGGGCACTGAAGCTTTCTTT. Its translation is CASSQGTGGTEAFF. V and J are TRBV3-1 (or the pseudogene TRBV3-2) and TRBJ1-1, with 11 bases lining up with TRBD1. The CDR3 totals 14 residues. Germline V gene lookup returns CDR1 LGHDT and CDR2 YNNKEL (reference sequence). V was pared by 3 bases and J by 4 bases, with 1 base of the junction left unmatched.